The source of this T cell receptor (beta chain) is a study of shared clonotypes between healthy human individuals. Naive CD45RA+ and memory CD45RA-negative subsets were split from CD4+ cells. Only in-frame clones appear in the TCRdb table, and some are missing; sequencing was by immunoSEQ multiplex PCR. The sample holds about 1.4 million clones, approximately 97% seen once. Germline loops: CDR1 LNHDA, CDR2 SQIVND (reference sequence). V lost 1 base and J lost 8, with 6 bases in between. This CDR3 is built from 12 residues. The V call is TRBV19, the J call TRBJ2-1; D not certain. This receptor was identified in a man aged 25-45 years in good health. Sequenced material: naive CD4+ T cells sorted from blood. The subset is: CD45RA+ positively selected. CDR3 sequence (DNA): TGTGCCAGTAGTATAGGTTGGGATGAGCAGTTCTTC. Protein product: CASSIGWDEQFF.